This T cell receptor beta chain was obtained from a study of blood T cell repertoires in COVID-19. Study details: The United States, Italy and Spain were the sources of the acute and convalescent COVID-19 samples.

The germline V gene has CDR1 SEHNR and CDR2 FQNEAQ (reference sequence). Trimming shortened V by 8 bases and J by 6 bases, and 16 bases separated the two germline ends. The CDR3 has 14 amino acids. This clone was recorded only once. As processed by the authors: Nucleated cell counts were estimated from reference gene primer amplification. Data came from immunoSEQ multiplex PCR; TCRdb stores just in-frame clones and leaves some out. V and J calls and clone size come straight from that table; D and trimming were deduced from the DNA. The profile shows 40,000 to 50,000 clones, roughly nine tenths of them singletons.

The sample comprised peripheral blood. The clonotype originates from a human donor in a cohort sampled during active COVID-19. This sequence joins TRBV7-9 and TRBJ2-2, with a tentative D call TRBD1 (5 bases). The CDR3 nucleotides are TGTGCCAGCGCCTCCGACAGTAAGGCCGGGGAGCTGTTTTTT. This sequence encodes CASASDSKAGELFF.